The 20 T cell receptor beta chains presented below share a single source sample, sequenced in a study of spatial heterogeneity in lung cancer. MiXCR, applied by TCRdb to the 5' RACE reads, yields one record per CDR3 protein. The profile shows more than 300 distinct CDR3 sequences, about 20% of them singletons. Antigens for these TCRs are unknown. Time point specified: sample taken at primary tumor resection. The study, taken as a whole, reports: Mutation tallies in tumors tracked expanded intratumoral alpha and beta TCR counts.

The material was lung tumor tissue, obtained at surgery. These receptors were obtained from a female donor with early-stage non-small cell lung cancer.

Note on this clonotype: This beta chain slipped into a library made for alpha chains as a stray read, so its size is not meaningful. The chain has TRBV14 and TRBJ2-1; TRBD1 aligns across 7 bases. Losses at the gene ends were 2 bases for V and 7 bases for J; bases not matched to a gene: 2. This CDR3 is built from 13 residues. Germline V CDR1 and CDR2: SGHDN, FVKESK. The chain's CDR3 is CASSQLDRNEQFF. The CDR3 DNA sequence: TGTGCCAGCAGCCAACTGGACAGGAATGAGCAGTTCTTC.

As concerns this clonotype: Found in a library prepared for alpha chains, this beta chain is an off-target read, and its abundance has little meaning. The J gene is TRBJ1-2, the V gene TRBV20-1; TRBD1 is a possible D gene (6 bases). The V and J ends lost 5 bases and 8 bases respectively, with 12 bases between them. Germline CDR1 and CDR2: DFQATT and SNEGSKA (reference sequence). This CDR3 comprises 11 residues. As DNA, the CDR3 is TGCAGTGCTGCACAGGGTAGCGGCTACACCTTC. Translated, it gives CSAAQGSGYTF.

Comment on this clonotype: The library was built for alpha chains, so this beta chain is an off-target read and its size means little. The genes are TRBV7-9 and TRBJ2-5, with D tentatively TRBD1 (8 bases). Germline V gene sequence: CDR1 SEHNR, CDR2 FQNEAQ (reference sequence). The V gene lost 4 bases and the J gene lost 5 bases, with 14 bases spanning the gap. CDR3 length equals 14 residues. DNA of the CDR3: TGTGCCAGCAGCTCTACAGGGGGGGAGGAGACCCAGTACTTC. This encodes CASSSTGGEETQYF.

In this sample, this clonotype is hyperexpanded. Found in a library prepared for alpha chains, this beta chain is an off-target read, and its abundance has little meaning. This sequence joins TRBV2 and TRBJ2-3; D perhaps matches TRBD2 (5 bases). Looked up from germline, CDR1 is SNHLY and CDR2 is FYNNEI. V gave up 11 bases and J gave up 5 bases, with 17 bases separating them. There are 13 residues in the CDR3. The CDR3, as DNA: TGTGCCGGGAGCCAGATTGAGGGAGATACGCAGTATTTT. Encoded protein: CAGSQIEGDTQYF.

This clonotype is labeled as large. This beta chain is an unintended read in a library built for alpha chains; its size means little. This chain connects TRBV7-6 to TRBJ2-7; D possibly corresponds to TRBD1 (5 bases). Germline V gives CDR1 SGHVS, CDR2 FNYEAQ. There are 13 residues in the CDR3. V was pared by 5 bases and J by 3 bases, with 11 bases between. The DNA for the CDR3 is TGTGCCAGCAGCCCAGGGTACGGCTACGAGCAGTACTTC. Its protein is CASSPGYGYEQYF.

This clonotype rates as large (0.1 to 1%). This beta chain turned up in a library designed for alpha chains; as an off-target read, its abundance says little. V gene TRBV12-3 or TRBV12-4 combines with J gene TRBJ2-3; D is unclear. The V end was cut by 6 bases, the J end by 0 bases, with 10 bases between. This CDR3 spans 14 amino acids. CDR3 nucleotide sequence: TGTGCCAGCAGCCGAGCCCCTAGCACAGATACGCAGTATTTT. Residues: CASSRAPSTDTQYF.

This clonotype occurred a few times. Since it is a stray read in a library aimed at alpha chains, this beta chain has a size that is not meaningful. The chain uses TRBV7-2 and TRBJ2-5; 9 bases are a match to TRBD2. This CDR3 comprises 13 residues. CDR1 is SGHTA and CDR2 is FQGNSA in the germline V gene. Trimming at V came to 7 bases and at J to 7 bases, leaving 7 bases not matched to a gene. CDR3 DNA: TGTGCCAGCACCCAAGCGGGAGGTGGGACCCAGTACTTC. This translates into CASTQAGGGTQYF.

Within the sample, this clonotype is large (0.1 to 1%). The library was prepared for alpha chains; this beta chain is a stray read, so its frequency means little. V is TRBV7-8 and J is TRBJ2-5; weak D call: TRBD1 (5 bases). Trimming cost V 0 bases and J 3 bases, with 8 bases left between them. Germline CDR1 SGHVS, CDR2 FQNEAQ. The CDR3 runs 14 residues. The CDR3 spells CASSLAETEETQYF. CDR3 DNA sequence: TGTGCCAGCAGCTTAGCGGAGACAGAAGAGACCCAGTACTTC.

Comment on this clonotype: This beta chain lies outside the target of a library built for alpha chains; its clone size means little. The V gene is TRBV7-3, the J gene TRBJ2-1; 7 bases are a match to TRBD1. Germline CDR1 is SGHTA and CDR2 is FQGTGA. This CDR3 comprises 13 residues. Trimming removed 3 bases from V and 8 bases from J; junction bases left unmatched: 4. CDR3 DNA sequence: TGTGCCAGCAGCTTGACAGGGAAGGATGAGCAGTTCTTC. The encoded protein is CASSLTGKDEQFF. Full variable domain (missing parts from reference TRBV7-3 and TRBJ2-1): GAGVSQTPSNKVTEKGKYVELRCDPISGHTALYWYRQSLGQGPEFLIYFQGTGAADDSGLPNDRFFAVRPEGSVSTLKIQRTERGDSAVYLCASSLTGKDEQFFGPGTRLTVL.

Comment on this clonotype: This beta chain slipped into a library made for alpha chains as a stray read, so its size is not meaningful. The V gene is TRBV6-2 or TRBV6-3, the J gene TRBJ1-1, with 8 bases aligning to TRBD1. Germline V gene sequence: CDR1 MNHEY, CDR2 SVGEGT. V was pared by 5 bases and J by 1 base, with 3 bases of the junction left unmatched. CDR3 length: 14 amino acids. The chain's CDR3 is CASSRTGTNTEAFF. CDR3 nucleotide sequence: TGTGCCAGCAGTCGGACAGGGACGAACACTGAAGCTTTCTTT.

In regard to this clonotype: This beta chain came through as a stray read in a library set up for alpha chains, and its size says little. This chain uses TRBV30 with TRBJ1-1; 7 positions match TRBD1. Germline CDR1 is GTSNPN and CDR2 is SVGIG (reference sequence). The CDR3 is 13 residues long. The V gene end was trimmed by 8 bases and the J gene end by 1 base; junction bases not matched to a gene: 7. The CDR3 nucleotides read TGTGCCGGGTCGACAGGGCCGAACACTGAAGCTTTCTTT. Its translation: CAGSTGPNTEAFF. Together with reference TRBV30 and TRBJ1-1, the CDR3 gives the full variable domain: SQTIHQWPATLVQPVGSPLSLECTVEGTSNPNLYWYRQAAGRGLQLLFYSVGIGQISSEVPQNLSASRPQDRQFILSSKKLLLSDSGFYLCAGSTGPNTEAFFGQGTRLTVV.

Comments on this clonotype: Because this beta chain is a stray read in a library intended to capture alpha chains, its abundance should not be given much weight. The V and J genes are TRBV14 and TRBJ2-2, with D uncertain. The CDR3 sequence is 12 residues long. The V end lost 5 bases, the J end lost 7 bases, and 8 bases lay between the germline ends. Looked up from germline, CDR1 is SGHDN and CDR2 is FVKESK. The CDR3 DNA is TGTGCCAGCAGCTGGGCAAACGGGGAGCTGTTTTTT. It translates to CASSWANGELFF. Supplemented by reference TRBV14 and TRBJ2-2, the full variable domain reads EAGVTQFPSHSVIEKGQTVTLRCDPISGHDNLYWYRRVMGKEIKFLLHFVKESKQDESGMPNNRFLAERTGGTYSTLKVQPAELEDSGVYFCASSWANGELFFGEGSRLTVL.

This clonotype is labeled large. This beta chain turned up in a library designed for alpha chains; as an off-target read, its abundance says little. The J gene is TRBJ1-2, the V gene TRBV2; D is perhaps TRBD1 (5 bases). The CDR3 runs to 14 residues. Germline-derived CDR1 and CDR2 are SNHLY and FYNNEI. Trimming removed 4 bases from V and 4 bases from J, with 13 bases in between. The DNA of the CDR3 is TGTGCCAGCAGTGCGGGACGCTTTATCTATGGCTACACCTTC. Its translation is CASSAGRFIYGYTF.

Points on this clonotype: The library was designed around alpha chains, so this beta chain is a stray read whose abundance carries little weight. The V gene is TRBV20-1, the J gene TRBJ2-1, with TRBD1 identical over 7 bases. V lost 2 bases to trimming and J lost 2 bases; unmatched junction nucleotides: 6. This CDR3 comprises 15 residues. Germline V lookup: CDR1 DFQATT, CDR2 SNEGSKA (reference sequence). Here the CDR3 reads CSARKPGQPYNEQFF. In DNA form, the CDR3 reads TGCAGTGCTAGAAAGCCGGGACAGCCCTACAATGAGCAGTTCTTC.

Comment on this clonotype: This beta chain slipped into a library made for alpha chains as a stray read, so its size is not meaningful. The chain links TRBV28 to TRBJ1-4; D gene ambiguous. The germline CDR1 and CDR2 sequences are MDHEN and SYDVKM. CDR3 length: 12 residues. Trimming stripped 5 bases from V and 4 bases from J, with 5 bases between. The CDR3 here is CASSAHNEKLFF. As DNA, the CDR3 is TGTGCCAGCAGTGCTCATAATGAAAAACTGTTTTTT.

Comment on this clonotype: This beta chain was picked up by a library intended for alpha chains and is off target, so its count carries little meaning. The chain has TRBV30 and TRBJ2-2; 8 positions agree with TRBD1. V gave up 0 bases and J gave up 6 bases; unmatched junction bases: 9. The germline gives CDR1 GTSNPN, CDR2 SVGIG (reference sequence). The CDR3 totals 16 residues. The chain's CDR3 is CAWSVGDRLAAGELFF. The CDR3 coding sequence is TGTGCCTGGAGTGTAGGGGACAGGTTGGCCGCCGGGGAGCTGTTTTTT.

This clonotype has a handful of counts. This beta chain slipped into a library made for alpha chains as a stray read, so its size is not meaningful. V usage is TRBV29-1 and J usage is TRBJ2-3; the D call may be TRBD1 or TRBD2 (5 bases each). This CDR3 is 11 amino acids long. V lost 7 bases and J lost 1, with 6 bases in between. Germline V gives CDR1 SQVTM, CDR2 ANQGSEA. CDR3 bases: TGCAGCGGAGGGGGCACAGATACGCAGTATTTT. It codes for CSGGGTDTQYF.

The sample holds a few counts of this clonotype. Found in a library prepared for alpha chains, this beta chain is an off-target read, and its abundance has little meaning. J is TRBJ2-6 and V is TRBV29-1; D gene ambiguous. The V gene lost 1 base and the J gene lost 4 bases, with 5 bases spanning the gap. In germline, CDR1 is SQVTM, CDR2 ANQGSEA. This CDR3 has 13 residues. CDR3: CSVEGYGANVLTF. The DNA for the CDR3 is TGCAGCGTTGAAGGGTACGGGGCCAACGTCCTGACTTTC. Full variable domain (outside the CDR3, taken from reference TRBV29-1 and TRBJ2-6): SAVISQKPSRDICQRGTSLTIQCQVDSQVTMMFWYRQQPGQSLTLIATANQGSEATYESGFVIDKFPISRPNLTFSTLTVSNMSPEDSSIYLCSVEGYGANVLTFGAGSRLTVL.

In this sample, this clonotype turned up a few times. Little can be read into the size of this beta chain, an off-target read in a library designed for alpha chains. V gene TRBV4-1 combines with J gene TRBJ2-3; TRBD2 matches at 7 bases. There are 14 residues in the CDR3. V lost 5 bases, J lost 5 bases, and 7 bases stayed unmatched. From germline, CDR1 is MGHRA and CDR2 YSYEKL. The CDR3 DNA sequence: TGCGCCAGCAGCTCGGGGGGTTGGAAAGATACGCAGTATTTT. Its translation is CASSSGGWKDTQYF.

As regards this clonotype: In a library made to pick up alpha chains, this beta chain is a stray read with a size that means little. The chain links TRBV12-3 or TRBV12-4 to TRBJ2-3; 9 nucleotides agree with TRBD2. The CDR3 is 14 residues long. The V gene end was trimmed by 5 bases and the J gene end by 4 bases; junction bases not matched to a gene: 4. In nucleotides, the CDR3 is TGTGCCAGCAGTCTCCGACTAGCGGCAGATACGCAGTATTTT. Translation gives CASSLRLAADTQYF.